The clone carrying this T cell receptor beta chain was seen a handful of times. The antigen is not known. Primers: 60 Vbeta forward and 13 Jbeta reverse. Per the authors' pipeline: Roughly 12 million of about 88 million unique TCR beta chains were shared, per a later count. This table comes from immunoSEQ multiplex PCR, and its TCRdb copy is limited to in-frame clones, with some not included. For V, J and clone size, that table is used; D and trimming come from the DNA. The sample comprises 150,000 to 200,000 clones, roughly 81% of which are singletons, and 4% to 5% rests with the top ten. The sample comes from a study of cytomegalovirus exposure and HLA in healthy donors. Study-level background: Of some 360 genotyped donors, about 81% clustered with self-reported Caucasian donors.

The CDR3 is 16 amino acids. CDR1 is MNHNY and CDR2 is SVGAGI in the germline V gene (reference sequence). V was clipped by 0 bases and J by 2 bases, with 12 bases between them. Findings and caveats of the study: Within an earlier analysis, most TCR beta V segments proved productive either about 90% or about 30% of the time.

The V call is TRBV6-6, the J call TRBJ2-3, with D possibly TRBD2 on 7 matching bases. The receptor comes from a young woman in good health and CMV-seropositive. Sequencing was performed on PBMCs. The CDR3 bases are TGTGCCAGCAGTTACTCGGGGGGGCTTGTCACAGATACGCAGTATTTT. It translates to CASSYSGGLVTDTQYF.